A single TCR beta chain is shown here with its context. This entry belongs to a study of CD8 T cells in Susac syndrome. Reverse transcription of roughly 0.45 to 1 ug RNA was performed with random hexamers. MiXCR was run by TCRdb on the immunoSEQ multiplex PCR reads, yielding one entry per CDR3 protein. The sample lists some 300,000 distinct CDR3 sequences; around 83% were seen once. The sequencing sample was made of CD8+ T cells from PBMCs. The receptor was isolated from a human donor with multiple sclerosis.

The CDR3 nucleotides are TGTGCCAGTAGTAACGGGGATACGCAGTATTTT. Its protein product is CASSNGDTQYF. The V call is TRBV19, the J call TRBJ2-3; D call uncertain. Trimming left V 4 bases short and J 6 bases short, with 5 bases between. CDR3 length: 11 amino acids. Germline CDR1 reads LNHDA; CDR2 reads SQIVND (reference sequence).